This T cell receptor beta chain is from a study of T cell changes during pregnancy in multiple sclerosis. Germline trimming cut 1 base from V and 5 bases from J; bases unmatched to any gene: 6. CDR3 size: 15 residues. From germline, CDR1 is SGHTA and CDR2 FQGNSA. Using immunoSEQ multiplex PCR, the repertoire was profiled, and TCRdb retains in-frame clones only, with some absent. This sample has roughly 75,000 clones, with 93% found just once. This receptor was taken from a female donor in good health, enrolled as a control in a pregnancy study. The chain couples TRBV7-2 to TRBJ2-5; TRBD1 agrees at 8 bases. Sample: peripheral blood, taken after pregnancy. CDR3 loop: CASSLVGQGGETQYF. DNA of the CDR3: TGTGCCAGCAGCTTAGTAGGACAGGGTGGTGAGACCCAGTACTTC.